What follows describes a single T cell receptor (beta chain). This receptor's antigen is unknown. Base qualities are missing; no much larger clone stands one base away. Receptor libraries were prepared by the immunoSEQ multiplex PCR assay. What TCRdb holds here is the immuneACCESS table cut down to in-frame rearrangements. Part of the clones is not present; checked against another copy, under half of the missing clones reflect an unresolved V gene, and the others are unexplained. This sample comprises roughly 15,000 clones, 86% of them detected only once. Approximately 10% of the sample rests with the top ten. These data originate in a study of technical replicates of blood from several donors (dated by TCRdb to 2017 to 2019). Trimming costs V 2 bases and J 6 bases, and their ends lie 14 bases apart. The CDR3 holds 14 amino acids from the cysteine to the phenylalanine. The entry retains the CDR3 DNA only, 42 bases that are in frame from base 1. Taken from the germline V gene, the CDR1 and CDR2 loops are SGHAT and FQNNGV.

The specimen sequenced was PBMCs. Recombination linked TRBV11-2 to TRBJ2-7; perhaps TRBD1 is the D gene, with 6 bases matching. The source of this sequence is a human donor in good health. The DNA is TGTGCCAGCAGCTTAACAGGGCCAATTACCGAGCAGTACTTC. This encodes CASSLTGPITEQYF.